The T cell receptor (beta chain) described here comes from a study of cytomegalovirus exposure and HLA in healthy donors. PCR primers comprised 60 Vbeta and 13 Jbeta primers. TCRdb keeps only in-frame clones here, not all; method: immunoSEQ multiplex PCR. The sample shows 64,000 or so clones, 65% to 90% of them seen only once. The sequence was obtained from a female donor in good health and CMV-seronegative. Sequenced: PBMCs.

As DNA, the CDR3 is TGTGCCAGCAGCAATCGACCTAGGAGAGAGGGAGGTGGCTACACCTTC. It is translated as CASSNRPRREGGGYTF. J is TRBJ1-2 and V is TRBV28; D unclear. Looked up from germline, CDR1 is MDHEN and CDR2 is SYDVKM. Trimming took 6 bases from V and 7 from J, leaving 24 bases between them. The CDR3 covers 16 residues.